These T cell receptor beta chains were read from a single sample in a study of shared clonotypes between healthy human individuals. Produced via immunoSEQ multiplex PCR; TCRdb's table is partial and in-frame only. The sample carries about 2.3 million clones, 92% recorded once. Sequenced sample: naive CD4+ T cells from PBMCs. Source of these receptors: a man aged 18 to 30 in good health. Some clones in this sample may be carry-over from other donors' samples. Each CDR3 is given with its conserved first and last residue. D genes are given only for firm matches. For some rows the clone size is stated as once, few or many, or as a class when expanded; others skip it.

CDR3nt | CDR3aa | v_gene | abundance | j_gene | len | d_gene
TGTGCCAGCAGACGCGGGTCCGCCTACGAGCAGTACTTC | CASRRGSAYEQYF | TRBV11-2 | . | TRBJ2-7 | 13 | .
TGTGCCAGCGTAAGGGACACCGGAAACACCATATATTTT | CASVRDTGNTIYF | TRBV28 | . | TRBJ1-3 | 13 | .
TGTGCCAGCAGAATAAGTCAGGGGGCGTCTCAGCCCCAGCATTTT | CASRISQGASQPQHF | TRBV28 | . | TRBJ1-5 | 15 | TRBD1
TGTGCCAGCAGCCAAGATCCCAGCGGGAGCCCCACAGATACGCAGTATTTT | CASSQDPSGSPTDTQYF | TRBV4-2 | . | TRBJ2-3 | 17 | TRBD2
TGTGCCAGCACTACGGGGGACAGGGGCTACGAGCAGTACTTC | CASTTGDRGYEQYF | TRBV2 | . | TRBJ2-7 | 14 | TRBD1
TGTGCCAGCAGCCTGAGAGGGACTAGCGGCCCTTGGAGGTCCTACGAGCAGTACTTC | CASSLRGTSGPWRSYEQYF | TRBV5-6 | . | TRBJ2-7 | 19 | TRBD2
TGTGCCAGCAGGGGCGTTGAGACCCAGTACTTC | CASRGVETQYF | TRBV6-1 | . | TRBJ2-5 | 11 | .
TGTGCCAGCAGCGTTGGGGGAAATGAAGCTTTCTTT | CASSVGGNEAFF | TRBV5-6 | few | TRBJ1-1 | 12 | .
TGTGCCAGTAGCACCGGGGCCAACACTGAAGCTTTCTTT | CASSTGANTEAFF | TRBV7-9 | few | TRBJ1-1 | 13 | .
TGTGCCAGCAGCCCTGACTATGGTGCCTACGAGCAGTACTTC | CASSPDYGAYEQYF | TRBV14 | . | TRBJ2-7 | 14 | .